This TCR beta chain was obtained from a study of T-cell memory formation after mild COVID-19. Trimming at V came to 1 base and at J to 4 bases, leaving 15 bases not matched to a gene. The V gene's germline CDR1 is SGHRS and CDR2 YFSETQ. CDR3 size: 19 residues. Using its own MiXCR run on the 5' RACE reads, TCRdb lists one record per CDR3 protein. In the table there are roughly 600,000 distinct CDR3 sequences, approximately 19% of which are singletons. This clonotype was picked up many times. The receptor was isolated from an adult woman who had mild COVID-19 (a few samples of this study predate the infection). Cell type and time point are not known. The chain combines TRBV5-1 with TRBJ2-7; the match to TRBD2 covers 12 bases. Sequencing was performed on PBMCs or a T cell subset sorted from them (not recorded which). The CDR3 region is CASSLSGLAGRSFPYEQYF. The CDR3 DNA is TGCGCCAGCAGCTTGAGCGGACTAGCGGGACGTAGTTTCCCATACGAGCAGTACTTC.